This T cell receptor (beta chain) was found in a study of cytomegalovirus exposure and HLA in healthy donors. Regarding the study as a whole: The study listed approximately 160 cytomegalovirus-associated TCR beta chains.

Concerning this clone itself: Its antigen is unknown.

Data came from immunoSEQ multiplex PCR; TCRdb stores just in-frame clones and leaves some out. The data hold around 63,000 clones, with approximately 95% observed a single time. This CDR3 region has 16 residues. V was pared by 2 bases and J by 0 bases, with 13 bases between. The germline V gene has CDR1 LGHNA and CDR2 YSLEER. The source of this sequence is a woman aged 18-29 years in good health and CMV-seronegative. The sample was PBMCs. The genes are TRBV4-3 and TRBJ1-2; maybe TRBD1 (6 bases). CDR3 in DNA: TGCGCCAGCAGCCAAATCGACAGGATCGCTAACTATGGCTACACCTTC. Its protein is CASSQIDRIANYGYTF.